This T cell receptor (beta chain) was documented in a study of OX40 agonist ivuxolimab in advanced cancers. Study as a whole: A history of anti-PD-1, anti-PD-L1 or anti-CTLA-4 therapy was acceptable, and over 35% had some.

This clone was seen just once. Its antigen is still unknown. The data were produced by immunoSEQ multiplex PCR, yet TCRdb's version contains in-frame clones alone and is incomplete. This sample has approximately 40,000 clones; 75% to 90% occur once, and the top ten carry 6%. The ends lost 5 bases at V and 2 bases at J; junction bases unmatched: 8. The CDR3 totals 16 residues. Germline assignment: CDR1 SEHNR and CDR2 FQNEAQ (reference sequence). Study-wide results and limits: Expanded clones belonging to CD8+ T cells outnumbered, on average, those of CD4+.

The sample was CD4+ or CD8+ T cells sorted from blood, taken in a trial of the OX40 agonist ivuxolimab. This chain connects TRBV7-9 to TRBJ2-1; 8 nucleotides line up with TRBD1. This sequence was found in an adult with an advanced solid tumor such as melanoma, head and neck, liver or kidney cancer. This CDR3 is CASSPWSGGAYNEQFF. In DNA, the CDR3 is TGTGCCAGCAGCCCCTGGTCAGGGGGCGCCTACAATGAGCAGTTCTTC.